This T cell receptor (beta chain) came from a study of blood T cells in healthy people across ages. Across the study: Per every two T cells, about one barcoded beta molecule was captured by template switching.

The use of a sample-barcoded 5' primer and a J-beta primer mix characterized a second PCR of about 7 to 12 cycles. Every cDNA molecule bore a tag from a template-switch adaptor containing 12 random nucleotides. Each CDR3 protein is one row after TCRdb ran MiXCR on the 5' RACE reads. Among some 710,000 distinct CDR3 sequences, 20% to 25% were seen once, and the ten largest hold around a fifth. The V gene lost 2 bases and the J gene lost 0 bases, with 10 bases spanning the gap. The CDR3 is 15 residues long. Germline V gene data show CDR1 as SGHAT and CDR2 as FQNNGV. The receptor was derived from a man aged 65 to 85 in good health. The chain recombines TRBV11-2 with TRBJ1-1, with D possibly being TRBD1 (5 bases). The material sequenced was blood. CDR3 sequence reads: CASSLWGTVNTEAFF. As DNA, the CDR3 is TGTGCCAGCAGCTTATGGGGGACGGTGAACACTGAAGCTTTCTTT. The variable domain in full, with the rest retrieved from reference TRBV11-2 and TRBJ1-1, is EAGVAQSPRYKIIEKRQSVAFWCNPISGHATLYWYQQILGQGPKLLIQFQNNGVVDDSQLPKDRFSAERLKGVDSTLKIQPAKLEDSAVYLCASSLWGTVNTEAFFGQGTRLTVV.